The 11 T cell receptor beta chains reported below all come from one sample, sequenced in a study of early T cells in non-severe SARS-CoV-2 infection. TCRdb called the 5' RACE reads again in MiXCR, with one record for every CDR3 protein. In the table there are around 26,000 distinct CDR3 sequences, roughly 4.4% of which are singletons. The sample consisted of whole blood. All receptors come from an adult who was a healthcare worker with PCR-confirmed SARS-CoV-2 infection or an uninfected control (not recorded which).

This clonotype was picked up many times. The chain carries TRBV10-3 and TRBJ2-3; D is unresolved. This CDR3 region has 13 residues. V shed 7 bases and J shed 4 bases, with 12 bases lying between them. Germline CDR1 ENHRY, CDR2 SYGVKD. As DNA, the CDR3 is TGTGCCATCAAAGAGGACCCCCCAGATACGCAGTATTTT. It encodes CAIKEDPPDTQYF.

This clonotype was seen ten or more times. The chain has TRBV7-8 and TRBJ2-1; TRBD2 matches at 14 bases. The V gene end was trimmed by 5 bases and the J gene end by 5 bases; junction bases not matched to a gene: 5. The CDR3 contains 16 residues. Germline CDR1 SGHVS, CDR2 FQNEAQ. This chain's CDR3 is CASSLGLAGGNNEQFF. The DNA of the CDR3 is TGTGCCAGCAGCCTCGGACTAGCGGGAGGCAACAATGAGCAGTTCTTC.

The sample holds many counts of this clonotype. The chain uses TRBV28 and TRBJ2-7; D remains ambiguous. This CDR3 is built from 15 residues. Germline V gene data show CDR1 as MDHEN and CDR2 as SYDVKM. V was trimmed by 0 bases and J by 3 bases, leaving 12 bases between them. The CDR3 nucleotides read TGTGCCAGCAGTTTATGGGCTAGTGGCGTCTACGAGCAGTACTTC. This gives the protein CASSLWASGVYEQYF.

This clonotype was recorded at least ten times. DNA for the CDR3: TGTGCTAGTGGTCCCGGGTCGGCAAGCTACGAGCAGTACGTC. Encoded protein: CASGPGSASYEQYV. The rearrangement uses TRBV12-5 and TRBJ2-7; D gene uncertain. V was cut by 5 bases and J by 3 bases, with 14 bases left in between. From germline, CDR1 is LGHNT and CDR2 FRNRAP. This CDR3 comprises 14 residues.

This clonotype was recorded many times. The rearrangement links TRBV6-5 to TRBJ2-1; 8 bases line up with TRBD2. This CDR3 is 15 amino acids long. V lost 2 bases and J lost 7; bases outside the gene matches: 7. The germline V gene has CDR1 MNHEY and CDR2 SVGAGI. The CDR3 DNA sequence: TGTGCCAGCAGTTACGAAAGCGGGAGTCGTAATGAGCAGTTCTTC. Residues: CASSYESGSRNEQFF.

This clonotype was seen ten or more times. The chain uses TRBV25-1 and TRBJ2-5; 8 bases are a match to TRBD1. The junction had 3 bases not matched to a gene; V was cut back by 4 bases and J by 5 bases. Germline assignment: CDR1 MGHDK and CDR2 SYGVNS. The CDR3 has 13 amino acids. CDR3 nucleotides: TGTGCCAGCAGTGCCAGGGGGCTTGAGACCCAGTACTTC. Its translation: CASSARGLETQYF.

In its sample, this clonotype was seen many times. The gene calls are TRBV20-1 and TRBJ2-5; D may be TRBD1 (6 bases). CDR1 is DFQATT, CDR2 SNEGSKA, per germline (reference sequence). The CDR3 is 13 amino acids. Trimming removed 6 bases at V and 5 bases at J, with 16 bases between. The DNA for the CDR3 is TGCAGTGCACGGGACAACCGGTGGGAGACCCAGTACTTC. It yields the protein CSARDNRWETQYF.

The genes are TRBV20-1 and TRBJ2-3; D is undetermined. The CDR3 consists of 11 residues. The germline V and J ends were trimmed by 1 base and 5 bases, with 4 bases remaining between them. Germline assignment: CDR1 DFQATT and CDR2 SNEGSKA (reference sequence). CDR3: CSARVVDTQYF. For the CDR3, the DNA is TGCAGTGCTAGAGTCGTAGATACGCAGTATTTT.

This clonotype occurred a few times. V usage is TRBV27 and J usage is TRBJ1-1; D is uncertain. The CDR3 is made up of 14 amino acids. With 3 bases removed from V and 4 bases from J, the gap between germline ends came to 12 bases. From germline, CDR1 is MNHEY and CDR2 SMNVEV (reference sequence). CDR3 bases: TGTGCCAGCAGTTTCAGCCCGGCGCTCACTGAAGCTTTCTTT. Its protein product is CASSFSPALTEAFF.

This clonotype was counted only a few times. The rearrangement links TRBV28 to TRBJ2-1, with 15 positions matching TRBD2. V was clipped by 3 bases and J by 3 bases; unmatched bases: 9. CDR1 and CDR2 (germline): MDHEN, SYDVKM. The CDR3 consists of 19 residues. The CDR3 coding sequence is TGTGCCAGCAGTTTGGAGGGACTAGCGGGAGGCGTCGACTACAATGAGCAGTTCTTC. It specifies CASSLEGLAGGVDYNEQFF.

In its sample, this clonotype was seen many times. The genes are TRBV27 and TRBJ2-5; 8 nucleotides line up with TRBD2. Germline CDR1 and CDR2: MNHEY and SMNVEV (reference sequence). Trimming removed 3 bases from V and 2 bases from J; junction bases left unmatched: 5. This CDR3 region has 15 residues. CDR3 region: CASSFGGRWQETQYF. For the CDR3, the DNA is TGTGCCAGCAGTTTCGGCGGGAGGTGGCAAGAGACCCAGTACTTC.